This note documents a single TCR beta chain sequence. This clone was counted only a few times. Its binding antigen is unknown. No much larger clone is present one base from it, and per-base qualities are unavailable. These data originate in a study of beta chain features in type 1 diabetes listed by TCRdb under 2018. A note on the overall study: Mean age, gender distribution, total cell number and subset yield did not differ between patients and healthy donors. A total of about 99,000,000 sorted cells were examined across all samples, and RNA yield correlated strongly with the number of cells per subset. Regulatory and stem cell-like memory subsets were obtained from only 8 patients and about 8 healthy donors, while naive and central memory subsets were obtained from all 30 or so donors. The study compared TCRB repertoires of sorted circulating CD4+ T cell subsets between recently diagnosed type 1 diabetes patients and matched healthy donors.

On the study overall, not on this receptor specifically: Fewer insertions and more nucleotide deletions at VDJ recombination sites were observed in patients with type 1 diabetes, implying thymic rearrangement abnormalities. The naive, central memory and regulatory TCRB repertoires appeared to resemble one another more closely among patients than among healthy donors. PCR may preferentially amplify shorter templates, but because patient and control samples were amplified and corrected together, any resulting skew would affect both groups equally. Because cDNA was sequenced instead of genomic DNA, activated cells with high expression could be over-represented, although the groups did not differ in activation or CD3 levels. Because the HLA sub-analyses included only small numbers of individuals, any influence of HLA type on TCRB rearrangement was left unresolved. A moderate but significant shortening of TCRB CDR3 length was observed in type 1 diabetes patients in all four CD4+ subsets.

The entire isolated RNA was reverse transcribed using the High Capacity cDNA Reverse Transcription Kit, and thus expressed TCRB transcripts were sequenced. Deep immunoSEQ sequencing was performed on naive, central memory and regulatory T cell samples, with an average of roughly 3.5 million total reads per sample. After sorted cells were lysed in RLT buffer, RNA was extracted with DNase-treated RNeasy Micro or Mini kits, with the choice depending on cell number. To prevent cross-contamination, each cell subset was processed individually, whereas patient and healthy donor samples were processed jointly. The immunoSEQ multiplex PCR was used to amplify TCRB sequences from cDNA, yielding 87-bp fragments that span the CDR3 region. The amplicons were sequenced using the Illumina HiSeq platform. Per the original workflow: Synthetic template baselines were used to correct PCR bias computationally, reads within Hamming distance 2 were collapsed together, and singletons that could not be merged were discarded. Reads were aligned against IMGT so that V, D and J genes, CDR3 length and insertions or deletions at six rearrangement sites could be assigned. Clonotype counts were normalized to sorted cell number within each subset before computing true diversity and Gini coefficients with the tcR R package. The overlap coefficient, calculated on TCRB nucleotide sequences, was used to quantify repertoire sharing. Sourced from immuneACCESS, this table was stored by TCRdb with only in-frame sequences that have V and J called. A share of the clones is absent; for the studies checked, an unresolved V gene accounts for under half, and the remainder has no known explanation. For V, J and clone size, that table is used; D and trimming come from the DNA. Within this sample are 130,000 or so clones, with nearly 9.5% of them counted one time only. The ten top clones hold about 0.66% of the sample.

Each donor gave one peripheral blood draw, averaging approximately 110 mL, which was collected into heparinised tubes. A BD FACSAria II and a panel including CD45RO, CCR7, CD25, CD127, CD95 and CD27 were used to sort naive, central memory, regulatory and stem cell-like memory CD4+ T cells. Every sorted population had a purity above 95%. PBMCs were separated immediately by Lymphoprep density gradient centrifugation and were stained directly, without being cultured. So that batch effects would be minimized, each experiment stained and sorted samples in pairs, pairing one healthy donor with one patient. The source is a man between 18 and 29 years old in good health. Sequenced input: central memory CD4+ T cells from blood.

The DNA is as follows: TGTGCCTGGAGTGTAGAAGGGGCTCGGCAGTACTTC. Translated, it reads CAWSVEGARQYF. The rearranged segments are TRBV30 and TRBJ2-7, with TRBD1 tentatively as D gene (5 bases match). The CDR1 and CDR2 encoded by the germline V gene (reference sequence) are GTSNPN and SVGIG. From the cysteine through the phenylalanine, the CDR3 covers 12 amino acids. Only the CDR3 part of the read is kept: 36 bases, read in frame from the first base. Trimming at the junction amounts to 0 bases on V and 9 bases on J, and the germline ends lie 12 bases apart.